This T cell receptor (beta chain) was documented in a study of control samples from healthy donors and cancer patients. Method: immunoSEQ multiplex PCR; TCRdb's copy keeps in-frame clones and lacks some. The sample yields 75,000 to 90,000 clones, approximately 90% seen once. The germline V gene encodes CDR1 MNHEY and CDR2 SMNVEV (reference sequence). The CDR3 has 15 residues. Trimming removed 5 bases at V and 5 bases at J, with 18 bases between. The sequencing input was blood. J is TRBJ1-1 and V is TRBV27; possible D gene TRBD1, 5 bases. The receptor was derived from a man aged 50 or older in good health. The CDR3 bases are TGTGCCAGCAGTACCGGGGGAAGTGGGATTACTGAAGCTTTCTTT. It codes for CASSTGGSGITEAFF.